Sequencing of this T cell receptor (beta chain) was carried out in a study of shared clonotypes between healthy human individuals. J was trimmed by 5 bases and V by 5 bases; bases with no gene match: 8. Germline V CDR1 and CDR2: ENHRY, SYGVKD. The CDR3 has 15 residues. This was a deep-level run. Profiling relied on immunoSEQ multiplex PCR, and the TCRdb table lists in-frame clones only, not all of them. The sample consists of 450,000 to 600,000 clones, roughly 78% of them appearing once. This chain uses TRBV10-3 with TRBJ2-2; 7 bases map to TRBD2. The receptor was isolated from a woman aged 35 to 49 in good health. Some clones in this sample may be carry-over from other donors' samples. Sequenced input: PBMCs. The CDR3 here is CAISLAEGSTGELFF. The DNA of the CDR3 is TGTGCCATCAGTCTAGCGGAGGGATCGACCGGGGAGCTGTTTTTT.